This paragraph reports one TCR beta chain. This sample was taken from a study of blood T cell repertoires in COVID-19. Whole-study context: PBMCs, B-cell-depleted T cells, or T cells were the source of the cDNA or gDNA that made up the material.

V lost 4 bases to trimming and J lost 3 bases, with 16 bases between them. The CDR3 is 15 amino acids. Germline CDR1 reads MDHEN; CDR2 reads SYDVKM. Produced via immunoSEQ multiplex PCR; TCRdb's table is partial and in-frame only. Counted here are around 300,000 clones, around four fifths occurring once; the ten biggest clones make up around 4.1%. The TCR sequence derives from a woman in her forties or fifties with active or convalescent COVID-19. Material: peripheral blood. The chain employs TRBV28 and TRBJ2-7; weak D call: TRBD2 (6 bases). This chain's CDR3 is CASSSPGTGDYEQYF. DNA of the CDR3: TGTGCCAGCAGTTCTCCAGGGACGGGAGACTACGAGCAGTACTTC.